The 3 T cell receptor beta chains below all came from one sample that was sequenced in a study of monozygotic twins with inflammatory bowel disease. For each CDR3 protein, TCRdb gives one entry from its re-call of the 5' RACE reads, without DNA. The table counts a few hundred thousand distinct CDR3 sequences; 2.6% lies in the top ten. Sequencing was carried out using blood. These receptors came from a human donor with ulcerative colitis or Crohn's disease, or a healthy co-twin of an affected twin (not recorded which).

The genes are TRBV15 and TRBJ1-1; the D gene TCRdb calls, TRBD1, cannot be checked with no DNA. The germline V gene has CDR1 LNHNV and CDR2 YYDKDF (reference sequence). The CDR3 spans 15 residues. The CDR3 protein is CATSISRVLRTEAFF. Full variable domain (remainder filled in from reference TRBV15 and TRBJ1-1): DAMVIQNPRYQVTQFGKPVTLSCSQTLNHNVMYWYQQKSSQAPKLLFHYYDKDFNNEADTPDNFQSRRPNTSFCFLDIRSPGLGDTAMYLCATSISRVLRTEAFFGQGTRLTVV.

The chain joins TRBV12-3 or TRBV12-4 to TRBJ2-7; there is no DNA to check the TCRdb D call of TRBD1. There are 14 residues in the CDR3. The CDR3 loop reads CASRRRSGEFEQYF.

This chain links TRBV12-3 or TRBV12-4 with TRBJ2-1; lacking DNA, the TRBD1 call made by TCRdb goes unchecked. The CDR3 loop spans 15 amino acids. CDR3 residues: CASSDINRGDNEQFF.